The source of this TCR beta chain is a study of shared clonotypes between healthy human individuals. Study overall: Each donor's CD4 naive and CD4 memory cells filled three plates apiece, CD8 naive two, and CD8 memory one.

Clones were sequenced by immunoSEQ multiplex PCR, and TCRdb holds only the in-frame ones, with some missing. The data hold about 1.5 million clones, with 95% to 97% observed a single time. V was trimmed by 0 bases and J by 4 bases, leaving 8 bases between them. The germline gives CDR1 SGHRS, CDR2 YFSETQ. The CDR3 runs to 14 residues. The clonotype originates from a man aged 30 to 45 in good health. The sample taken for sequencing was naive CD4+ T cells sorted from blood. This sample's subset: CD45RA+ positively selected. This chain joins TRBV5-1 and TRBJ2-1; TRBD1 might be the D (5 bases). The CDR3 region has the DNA TGCGCCAGCAGCTTGGAACAGGCGTACAATGAGCAGTTCTTC. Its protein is CASSLEQAYNEQFF. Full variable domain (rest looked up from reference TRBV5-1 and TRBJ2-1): KAGVTQTPRYLIKTRGQQVTLSCSPISGHRSVSWYQQTPGQGLQFLFEYFSETQRNKGNFPGRFSGRQFSNSRSEMNVSTLELGDSALYLCASSLEQAYNEQFFGPGTRLTVL.